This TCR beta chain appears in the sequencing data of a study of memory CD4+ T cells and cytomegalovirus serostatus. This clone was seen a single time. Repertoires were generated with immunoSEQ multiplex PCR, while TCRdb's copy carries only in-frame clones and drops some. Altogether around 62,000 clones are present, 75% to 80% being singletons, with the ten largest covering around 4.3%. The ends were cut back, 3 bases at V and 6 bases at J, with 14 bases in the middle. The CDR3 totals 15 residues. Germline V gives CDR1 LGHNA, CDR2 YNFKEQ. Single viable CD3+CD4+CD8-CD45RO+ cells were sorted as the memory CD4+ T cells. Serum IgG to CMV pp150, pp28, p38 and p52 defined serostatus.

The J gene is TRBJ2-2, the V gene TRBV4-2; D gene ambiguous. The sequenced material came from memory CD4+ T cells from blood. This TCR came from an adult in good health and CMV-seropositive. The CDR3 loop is CASSHRIAGSGELFF. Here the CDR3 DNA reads TGTGCCAGCAGCCATAGAATAGCCGGATCCGGGGAGCTGTTTTTT.